A single sample gave rise to the 29 T cell receptor beta chains below, sequenced in a study of cytomegalovirus exposure and HLA in healthy donors. This PCR relied on a set of 60 Vbeta primers and 13 Jbeta primers. Assay used: immunoSEQ multiplex PCR; TCRdb lists only in-frame clones, some missing. With approximately 100,000 clones in the sample, the ten largest clones hold approximately 3.7%. The sequencing input was PBMCs. The receptors shown here come from a man aged 40-49 years in good health and CMV-seronegative.

V gene TRBV9 combines with J gene TRBJ2-7; D remains unclear. The CDR3 spans 16 residues. The V and J ends lost 1 base and 2 bases respectively, with 16 bases between them. The V gene's germline CDR1 is SGDLS and CDR2 YYNGEE. The CDR3 bases are TGTGCCAGCAGCGTAAAACCGAGCCTGAAAACCTACGAGCAGTACTTC. This gives the protein CASSVKPSLKTYEQYF.

This chain links TRBV1 with TRBJ2-3; the D segment call TRBD2 is taken from the table without a DNA check. TRBV1 is an annotated pseudogene. The length of the CDR3 is 15 residues. CDR3 region: CTSSQSEGGASTQYF. The CDR3 nucleotides read TGCACCAGCAGCCAAAGTGAGGGGGGGGCCTCTACGCAGTATTTT.

The gene calls are TRBV5-1 and TRBJ2-5; D is unresolved. With the DNA end fitting TRBJ2-7 better, the J assignment may be wrong. The CDR3 contains 14 residues. The germline V gene has CDR1 SGHRS and CDR2 YFSETQ. Here the CDR3 reads CASSLVGSPYEQYF. CDR3 bases: TGCGCCAGCAGCTTGGTTGGTAGCCCCTACGAGCAGTACTTC.

The CDR3 loop is CASRASAYNEQFF. The CDR3 coding sequence is TGCGCCAGCAGGGCATCCGCCTACAATGAGCAGTTCTTC. The chain combines TRBV10-2 with TRBJ2-1; unclear D gene. The CDR3 covers 13 residues. V was clipped by 6 bases and J by 2 bases, with 8 bases between them. From germline, CDR1 is WSHSY and CDR2 SAAADI.

This sequence joins TRBV13 and TRBJ2-1; D might be TRBD2 (6 bases). The V end lost 7 bases, the J end lost 2 bases, and 12 bases lay between the germline ends. This CDR3 region has 14 residues. The germline CDR1 and CDR2 sequences are PRHDT and FYEKMQ (reference sequence). The CDR3 loop reads CASILGGPYNEQFF. As DNA, the CDR3 is TGTGCCAGCATCCTCGGGGGTCCCTACAATGAGCAGTTCTTC.

The chain joins TRBV4-1 to TRBJ1-5; 11 bases match TRBD1. This CDR3 spans 18 amino acids. The germline V gene encodes CDR1 MGHRA and CDR2 YSYEKL. V lost 0 bases and J lost 5; bases outside the gene matches: 9. The CDR3 here is CASSQETWTGGLYQPQHF. Here the CDR3 DNA reads TGCGCCAGCAGCCAAGAGACCTGGACAGGGGGCCTGTATCAGCCCCAGCATTTT.

V is TRBV5-4 and J is TRBJ2-3; 13 nucleotides agree with TRBD2. Trimming removed 4 bases from V and 4 bases from J; junction bases left unmatched: 6. There are 16 residues in the CDR3. From germline, CDR1 is SGHNT and CDR2 YYREEE (reference sequence). Here the CDR3 DNA reads TGTGCCAGCAGCATTCGGACTAGCGGGAGTTCAGATACGCAGTATTTT. Protein sequence: CASSIRTSGSSDTQYF.

The chain employs TRBV18 and TRBJ2-5; possible D gene TRBD1, 6 bases. V was pared by 1 base and J by 5 bases, with 20 bases between. Germline CDR1 KGHSH, CDR2 LQKENI. CDR3 length: 17 residues. In DNA form, the CDR3 reads TGTGCCAGCTCACCACAGACAGGCAAACTAAGTGGGGAGACCCAGTACTTC. Protein: CASSPQTGKLSGETQYF.

V is TRBV30 and J is TRBJ1-1, with D possibly matching TRBD1 (5 bases). Trimming shortened V by 3 bases and J by 5 bases, and 10 bases separated the two germline ends. CDR3 length: 12 residues. From germline, CDR1 is GTSNPN and CDR2 SVGIG (reference sequence). The DNA of the CDR3 is TGTGCCTGGAGAAGGGGAGGGACTGAAGCTTTCTTT. This gives the protein CAWRRGGTEAFF.

The chain is built from TRBV9 and TRBJ2-7; TRBD1 matches at 11 bases. V shed 7 bases and J 6 bases; nucleotides not matched to a gene: 9. The CDR3 length is 14 residues. Germline CDR1 and CDR2: SGDLS and YYNGEE. The CDR3 reads CASGGGQGASEQYF. CDR3 DNA: TGTGCCAGCGGGGGAGGACAGGGGGCTAGCGAGCAGTACTTC.

The rearrangement joins TRBV11-2 to TRBJ1-6, with D tentatively TRBD1 (6 bases). The CDR3 totals 14 residues. Germline V CDR1 and CDR2: SGHAT, FQNNGV. With 4 bases removed from V and 9 bases from J, the gap between germline ends came to 13 bases. In nucleotides, the CDR3 is TGTGCCAGCAGCTCCCTCCGGACAGCTTCACCCCTCCACTTT. This codes for CASSSLRTASPLHF.

The chain is built from TRBV5-1 and TRBJ2-5; D perhaps matches TRBD1 (5 bases). The V end was cut by 0 bases, the J end by 4 bases, with 10 bases between. Per germline, CDR1 SGHRS and CDR2 YFSETQ. The CDR3 runs 14 residues. The CDR3 bases are TGCGCCAGCAGCTTGGTCCCAGGGTTAGAGACCCAGTACTTC. Translation gives CASSLVPGLETQYF.

J is TRBJ2-3 and V is TRBV9; D is perhaps TRBD1 (5 bases). This CDR3 region has 14 residues. The germline gives CDR1 SGDLS, CDR2 YYNGEE. The V gene lost 3 bases and the J gene lost 2 bases, with 10 bases spanning the gap. CDR3 amino acids: CASSEVGATDTQYF. DNA of the CDR3: TGTGCCAGCAGCGAAGTTGGGGCCACAGATACGCAGTATTTT. Full variable domain (rest looked up from reference TRBV9 and TRBJ2-3): DSGVTQTPKHLITATGQRVTLRCSPRSGDLSVYWYQQSLDQGLQFLIQYYNGEERAKGNILERFSAQQFPDLHSELNLSSLELGDSALYFCASSEVGATDTQYFGPGTRLTVL.

V and J are TRBV6-5 and TRBJ2-5, with 7 bases matching TRBD2. The closer fit of TRBJ2-7 to the DNA end suggests the J call may be wrong. Germline CDR1 MNHEY, CDR2 SVGAGI. The CDR3 spans 16 residues. CDR3 amino acids: CASSYNGGRRNYEQYF. CDR3 DNA: TGTGCCAGCAGTTACAACGGGGGGAGGAGGAACTACGAGCAGTACTTC.

The chain recombines TRBV5-1 with TRBJ2-3; 8 bases are a match to TRBD2. The CDR3 totals 16 residues. Trimming cost V 4 bases and J 5 bases; bases outside gene matches: 12. Germline V CDR1 and CDR2: SGHRS, YFSETQ. Here the CDR3 DNA reads TGCGCCAGCAGCGGGTTGACTAGCGTCCCGGGAGATACGCAGTATTTT. It codes for CASSGLTSVPGDTQYF.

The rearrangement links TRBV5-5 to TRBJ1-3; 8 nucleotides line up with TRBD1. Trimming at V came to 4 bases and at J to 2 bases, leaving 5 bases not matched to a gene. The CDR3 consists of 15 residues. Germline lookup yields CDR1 SGHKS and CDR2 YYEKEE (reference sequence). CDR3 in amino acids: CASSIKTGAGNTIYF. DNA for the CDR3: TGTGCCAGCAGCATCAAGACAGGGGCTGGAAACACCATATATTTT. The full variable domain, with the rest looked up from reference TRBV5-5 and TRBJ1-3, is DAGVTQSPTHLIKTRGQQVTLRCSPISGHKSVSWYQQVLGQGPQFIFQYYEKEERGRGNFPDRFSARQFPNYSSELNVNALLLGDSALYLCASSIKTGAGNTIYFGEGSWLTVV.

The chain combines TRBV5-1 with TRBJ2-3, with D possibly TRBD2 on 6 matching bases. Germline V gene data show CDR1 as SGHRS and CDR2 as YFSETQ. Trimming left V 4 bases short and J 4 bases short, with 13 bases between. The CDR3 consists of 14 residues. CDR3 protein: CASSGGYYADTQYF. DNA of the CDR3: TGCGCCAGCAGCGGGGGGTATTATGCAGATACGCAGTATTTT.

This rearrangement joins TRBV6-6 to TRBJ1-5; tentative D call: TRBD1 (6 bases). Germline V CDR1 and CDR2: MNHNY, SVGAGI (reference sequence). V was clipped by 5 bases and J by 0 bases, with 11 bases between them. The CDR3 is 15 amino acids. The CDR3 bases are TGTGCCAGCAGTACACAGGGTAATAGCAATCAGCCCCAGCATTTT. Residues: CASSTQGNSNQPQHF.

J is TRBJ2-7 and V is TRBV10-3, with a weak D call TRBD1 (6 bases). CDR1 and CDR2 (germline): ENHRY, SYGVKD. Trimming took 6 bases from V and 2 from J, leaving 11 bases between them. This CDR3 is 13 amino acids long. The CDR3 reads CAIRSGQPYEQYF. The CDR3 DNA is TGTGCCATCAGAAGTGGACAGCCCTACGAGCAGTACTTC.

The J gene is TRBJ1-2, the V gene TRBV7-9; 8 bases are a match to TRBD1. Losses at the gene ends were 5 bases for V and 6 bases for J; bases not matched to a gene: 14. Per the germline V gene, CDR1 is SEHNR and CDR2 is FQNEAQ (reference sequence). There are 16 residues in the CDR3. CDR3: CASSVSQGEVRNGYTF. DNA for the CDR3: TGTGCCAGCAGCGTATCACAGGGGGAAGTTAGGAATGGCTACACCTTC.

Concerning this clone: A read error may account for a junction end that differs from germline. The rearrangement links TRBV7-2 to TRBJ1-2; D remains ambiguous. CDR1 and CDR2 (germline): SGHTA, FQGNSA. This CDR3 spans 13 amino acids. In DNA, the CDR3 is TGTGCCAGCAGCATTGGATGGCCAAGAGAGGGAGCCTTC. Amino acid sequence: CASSIGWPREGAF.

V is TRBV11-2 and J is TRBJ1-2; 10 bases agree with TRBD1. J was trimmed by 8 bases and V by 5 bases; bases with no gene match: 11. CDR1 is SGHAT, CDR2 FQNNGV, per germline. The CDR3 covers 15 residues. The CDR3: CASSTAAGQGRGYTF. In DNA, the CDR3 is TGTGCCAGCAGCACCGCTGCGGGACAGGGGAGAGGCTACACCTTC.

The V gene is TRBV11-2, the J gene TRBJ2-1; 8 nucleotides line up with TRBD1. With V trimmed by 0 bases and J by 10 bases, 5 bases remained unmatched. Looked up from germline, CDR1 is SGHAT and CDR2 is FQNNGV. The CDR3 spans 14 residues. The chain's CDR3 is CASSLDRTGREQFF. CDR3 in DNA: TGTGCCAGCAGCTTAGATCGGACAGGGAGGGAGCAGTTCTTC.

The J gene is TRBJ2-5, the V gene TRBV5-1, with 8 bases identical to TRBD1. CDR3 length: 15 residues. With V trimmed by 4 bases and J by 5 bases, 10 bases remained unmatched. The germline CDR1 and CDR2 sequences are SGHRS and YFSETQ. This CDR3 is CASSRGQGAMETQYF. The CDR3 nucleotides are TGCGCCAGCAGCCGCGGTCAGGGGGCAATGGAGACCCAGTACTTC. The full variable domain, completed using reference TRBV5-1 and TRBJ2-5, is KAGVTQTPRYLIKTRGQQVTLSCSPISGHRSVSWYQQTPGQGLQFLFEYFSETQRNKGNFPGRFSGRQFSNSRSEMNVSTLELGDSALYLCASSRGQGAMETQYFGPGTRLLVL.

The CDR3 coding sequence is TGTGCCAGTAGTGACAGGGCAATCGAGGGCTACACCTTC. Translating it yields CASSDRAIEGYTF. The rearrangement links TRBV19 to TRBJ1-2; TRBD1 matches at 7 bases. Germline assignment: CDR1 LNHDA and CDR2 SQIVND (reference sequence). The CDR3 runs to 13 residues. After removal of 5 bases from V and 8 bases from J, the junction contained 8 bases not matched to a gene.

This sequence joins TRBV19 and TRBJ2-2; 9 nucleotides agree with TRBD1. The length of the CDR3 is 15 residues. With 3 bases clipped from V and 3 bases from J, the junction kept 2 bases outside the gene matches. Germline V gene lookup returns CDR1 LNHDA and CDR2 SQIVND (reference sequence). The CDR3 region is CASSMTGGYTGELFF. CDR3 sequence (DNA): TGTGCCAGTAGTATGACAGGGGGATACACCGGGGAGCTGTTTTTT.

The chain joins TRBV28 to TRBJ2-3, with a weak D call TRBD2 (6 bases). The CDR3 spans 15 residues. Per the germline V gene, CDR1 is MDHEN and CDR2 is SYDVKM. Trimming cost V 3 bases and J 0 bases, with 10 bases left between them. In DNA, the CDR3 is TGTGCCAGCAGTTTGGGCGGACTAAGCACAGATACGCAGTATTTT. This gives the protein CASSLGGLSTDTQYF.

This chain joins TRBV10-3 and TRBJ2-3, with D unresolved. V lost 1 base, J lost 1 base, and 6 bases lay in between. This CDR3 is built from 14 residues. Germline CDR1 reads ENHRY; CDR2 reads SYGVKD. CDR3 in DNA: TGTGCCATCAGTGAGTTGGCAGGCACAGATACGCAGTATTTT. Its protein product is CAISELAGTDTQYF.

The chain uses TRBV5-4 and TRBJ2-2, with 14 bases fitting TRBD2. Germline V gene sequence: CDR1 SGHNT, CDR2 YYREEE (reference sequence). This CDR3 spans 17 amino acids. J was trimmed by 5 bases and V by 4 bases; bases with no gene match: 7. The CDR3: CASSLGTSGRGTGELFF. CDR3 coding DNA: TGTGCCAGCAGCCTCGGGACTAGCGGGAGAGGTACCGGGGAGCTGTTTTTT.